This TCR beta chain was identified in a study of blood T cell repertoires in COVID-19. Profiled with immunoSEQ multiplex PCR; TCRdb holds only in-frame clones, not every one. The sample records roughly 70,000 clones, 90% to 95% being singletons. V shed 3 bases and J shed 2 bases, with 4 bases lying between them. In germline, CDR1 is LGHDT, CDR2 YNNKEL (reference sequence). CDR3 length equals 12 residues. This clone was found once. The sequenced sample consisted of peripheral blood. This sequence was found in a man in his fifties with COVID-19, enrolled during active disease. The gene calls are TRBV3-1 (or the pseudogene TRBV3-2) and TRBJ1-2; no definite D call. In DNA, the CDR3 is TGTGCCAGCAGCCAGAGCAACTATGGCTACACCTTC. Translating gives CASSQSNYGYTF.